This TCR beta chain was sequenced during a study of T-cell reconstitution after alpha-beta-depleted transplantation in children. During its preparation, the TCRbeta library received unique molecular identifiers. From the PCR reads, TCRdb called clonotypes with MiXCR, one entry per CDR3 protein. Among about 420,000 distinct CDR3 sequences listed, 11% were seen once. CDR1 SGHTA and CDR2 FQGTGA come from the germline V gene. The CDR3 extends over 16 amino acids. V gave up 6 bases and J gave up 2 bases; unmatched junction bases: 7. There are a few counts of this clonotype. The TCR was taken from a human donor who donated a stem cell graft to a child with acute myeloid leukemia. This specimen consisted of PBMCs from the stem cell graft donor, obtained from the stem cell graft. V gene TRBV7-3 combines with J gene TRBJ2-6, with 7 bases that match TRBD2. The CDR3 loop is CASRGSRGAGANVLTF. For the CDR3, the DNA is TGTGCCAGCAGGGGGAGTCGGGGGGCTGGGGCCAACGTCCTGACTTTC.